This TCR beta chain was found in a study of CD8+CD57+ T cells in acquired aplastic anemia. Study overall: Sorted CD4+ plus CD8+ cells gave DNA averaging about 3.2 ug.

Germline V gene lookup returns CDR1 SQVTM and CDR2 ANQGSEA. The CDR3 sequence is 15 residues long. The ends were cut back, 4 bases at V and 1 base at J, with 15 bases in the middle. Using genomic DNA as the template, TCR beta VDJ and CDR3 profiling was carried out. TCRdb used MiXCR to reprocess the reads, holding one entry per CDR3 protein. The sample holds about 98,000 distinct CDR3 sequences, around 68% seen once. Patients chosen for sequencing had shown CD8+CD57+ cell expansion by flow cytometry. By the time of blood sampling, patients had still received no therapy. The TCR comes from a human donor with aplastic anemia. The source material was sorted CD4+, CD8+, or CD8+CD57+ T cells (not recorded which) from PBMCs. V is TRBV29-1 and J is TRBJ2-3; perhaps D is TRBD1 or TRBD2 (5 bases each). CDR3 loop: CSVVGGTSRTDTQYF. The CDR3 DNA reads as TGCAGCGTTGTGGGTGGGACCTCCCGCACAGATACGCAGTATTTT.